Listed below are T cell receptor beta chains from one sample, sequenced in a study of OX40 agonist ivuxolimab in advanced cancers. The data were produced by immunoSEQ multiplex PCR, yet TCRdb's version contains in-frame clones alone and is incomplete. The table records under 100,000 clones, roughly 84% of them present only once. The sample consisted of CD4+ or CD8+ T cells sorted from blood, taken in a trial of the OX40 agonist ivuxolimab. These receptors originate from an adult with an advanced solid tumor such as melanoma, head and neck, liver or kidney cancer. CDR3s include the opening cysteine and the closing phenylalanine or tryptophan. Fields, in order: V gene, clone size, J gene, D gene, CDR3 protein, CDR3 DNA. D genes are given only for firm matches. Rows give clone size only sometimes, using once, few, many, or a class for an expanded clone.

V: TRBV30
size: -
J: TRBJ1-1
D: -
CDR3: CACIRPGSSTEAFF
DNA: TGTGCCTGTATTCGTCCAGGGTCGAGCACTGAAGCTTTCTTT

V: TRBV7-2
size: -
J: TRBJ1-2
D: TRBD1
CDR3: CASSLVGTGEGGYTF
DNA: TGTGCCAGCAGCTTAGTTGGGACAGGGGAGGGTGGCTACACCTTC

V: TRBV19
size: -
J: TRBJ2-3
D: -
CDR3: CASSQGAGYGTDTQYF
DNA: TGTGCCAGTAGTCAGGGAGCAGGGTATGGCACAGATACGCAGTATTTT

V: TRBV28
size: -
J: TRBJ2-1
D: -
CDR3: CASSLRYRGGATDEQFF
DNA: TGTGCCAGCAGTTTAAGATATCGGGGTGGTGCCACCGATGAGCAGTTCTTC

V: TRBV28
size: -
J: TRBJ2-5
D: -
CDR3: CASSYQSRSYF
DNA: TGTGCCAGCAGTTATCAGAGCCGTTCCTACTTC

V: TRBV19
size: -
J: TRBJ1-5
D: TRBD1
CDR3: CASSRTGSNQPQHF
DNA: TGTGCCAGTAGTAGGACAGGGTCCAATCAGCCCCAGCATTTT

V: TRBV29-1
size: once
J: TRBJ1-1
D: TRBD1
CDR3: CSVPHRGGTEAFF
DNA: TGCAGCGTTCCACACAGGGGGGGTACTGAAGCTTTCTTT

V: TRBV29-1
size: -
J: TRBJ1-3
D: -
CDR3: CSVEDQGQRNTIYF
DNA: TGCAGCGTTGAAGATCAAGGACAGAGAAACACCATATATTTT

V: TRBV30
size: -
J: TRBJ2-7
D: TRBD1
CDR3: CASRTGGPYEQYF
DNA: TGTGCCAGTCGTACAGGGGGCCCCTACGAGCAGTACTTC

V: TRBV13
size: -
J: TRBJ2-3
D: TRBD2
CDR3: CASSPLAGADTQYF
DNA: TGTGCCAGCAGCCCTCTAGCGGGAGCAGATACGCAGTATTTT

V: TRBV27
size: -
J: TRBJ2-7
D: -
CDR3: CASRVLGHSTGEQYF
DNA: TGTGCCAGCAGGGTACTTGGACATTCGACTGGCGAGCAGTACTTC

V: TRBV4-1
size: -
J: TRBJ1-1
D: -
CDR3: CASRNLNTEAFF
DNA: TGCGCCAGCAGAAATTTGAACACTGAAGCTTTCTTT

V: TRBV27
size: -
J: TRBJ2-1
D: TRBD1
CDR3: CASSLRTGGYPGEFF
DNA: TGTGCCAGCAGTTTACGGACAGGGGGTTATCCGGGGGAGTTCTTC

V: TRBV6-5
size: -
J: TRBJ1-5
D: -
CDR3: CASSYDQSNQPQHF
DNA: TGTGCCAGCAGTTACGATCAAAGCAATCAGCCCCAGCATTTT

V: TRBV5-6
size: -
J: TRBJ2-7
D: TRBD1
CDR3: CASSFDRGQYEQYF
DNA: TGTGCCAGCAGCTTCGACAGGGGGCAATACGAGCAGTACTTC

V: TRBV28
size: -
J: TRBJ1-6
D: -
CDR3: CASSTQGGSSPLHF
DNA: TGTGCCAGCAGTACTCAGGGTGGAAGTTCACCCCTCCACTTT

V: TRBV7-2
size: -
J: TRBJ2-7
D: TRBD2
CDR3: CASSLSPSGGYEQYF
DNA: TGTGCCAGCAGCTTATCACCTAGCGGGGGCTACGAGCAGTACTTC

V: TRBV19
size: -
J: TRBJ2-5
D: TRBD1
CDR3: CASSPRSGQGRQETQYF
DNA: TGTGCCAGTAGTCCGAGATCGGGACAGGGTCGGCAAGAGACCCAGTACTTC

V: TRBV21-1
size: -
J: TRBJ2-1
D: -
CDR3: CASSGRINEQFF
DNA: TGTGCCAGCAGTGGTCGAATCAATGAGCAGTTCTTC

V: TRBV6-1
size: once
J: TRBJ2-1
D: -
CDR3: CASSALPGIGEQFF
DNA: TGTGCCAGCAGTGCGCTACCAGGCATTGGGGAGCAGTTCTTC

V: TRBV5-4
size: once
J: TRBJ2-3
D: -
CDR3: CASSLPPTDTQYF
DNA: TGTGCCAGCAGCTTGCCCCCCACAGATACGCAGTATTTT

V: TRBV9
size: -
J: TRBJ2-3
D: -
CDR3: CASSVAPFGDTQYF
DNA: TGTGCCAGCAGCGTAGCCCCCTTCGGAGATACGCAGTATTTT

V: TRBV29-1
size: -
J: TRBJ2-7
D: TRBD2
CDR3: CSVYGLAGEQYF
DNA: TGCAGCGTTTACGGACTAGCCGGCGAGCAGTACTTC

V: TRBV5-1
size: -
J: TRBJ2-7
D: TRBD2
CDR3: CASSGGTSDYEQYF
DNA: TGCGCCAGCAGTGGTGGGACTAGCGACTACGAGCAGTACTTC

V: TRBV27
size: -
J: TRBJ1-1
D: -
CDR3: CASSLHGVSTEAFF
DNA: TGTGCCAGCAGTCTCCACGGGGTGTCCACTGAAGCTTTCTTT

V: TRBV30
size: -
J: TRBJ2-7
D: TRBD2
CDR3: CAWTPGGAGLLAGISYEQYF
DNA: TGTGCCTGGACTCCAGGGGGCGCGGGGCTACTAGCGGGGATTTCCTACGAGCAGTACTTC